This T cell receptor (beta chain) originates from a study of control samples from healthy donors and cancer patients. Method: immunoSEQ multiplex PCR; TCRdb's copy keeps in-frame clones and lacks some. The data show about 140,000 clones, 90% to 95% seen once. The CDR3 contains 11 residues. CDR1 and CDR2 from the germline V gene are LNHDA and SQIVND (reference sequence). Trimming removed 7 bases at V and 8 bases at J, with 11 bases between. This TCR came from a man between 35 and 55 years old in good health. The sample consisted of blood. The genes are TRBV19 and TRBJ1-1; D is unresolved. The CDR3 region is CASNGVAEAFF. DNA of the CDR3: TGTGCCAGTAACGGGGTCGCGGAAGCTTTCTTT.